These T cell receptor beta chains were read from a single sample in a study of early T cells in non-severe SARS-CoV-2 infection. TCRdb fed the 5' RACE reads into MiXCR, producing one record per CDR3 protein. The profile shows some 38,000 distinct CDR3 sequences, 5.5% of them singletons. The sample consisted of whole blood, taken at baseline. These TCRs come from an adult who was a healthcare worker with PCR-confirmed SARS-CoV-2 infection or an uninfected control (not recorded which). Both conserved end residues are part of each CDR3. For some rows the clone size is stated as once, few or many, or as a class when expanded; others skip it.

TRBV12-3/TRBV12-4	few	CASSSTGELFF
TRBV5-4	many	CASSLPGQGSEKLFF
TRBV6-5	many	CASKGRTDSPLHF
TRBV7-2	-	CASSLDGGYSNQPQHF
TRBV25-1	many	CASSPDARSIFF
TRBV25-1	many	CASSEFSGGARYPDTQYF
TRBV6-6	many	CASSYSTANTEAFF
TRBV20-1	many	CSARLEHGEKLFF
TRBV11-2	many	CASRPNLAGEQFF
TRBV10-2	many	CATSDISSYNEQFF
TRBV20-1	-	CSARDDRDSQETQYF
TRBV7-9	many	CASTLVGYEQYF
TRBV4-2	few	CASSQDEGTGGKLFF
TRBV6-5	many	CASSYSGVAKNIQYF
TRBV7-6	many	CASSLNGGTEAFF
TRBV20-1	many	CSAQKTGTGGNEQFF
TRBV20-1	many	CSAMQMTSALSYEQYF
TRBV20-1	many	CSARTRSSYEQYF
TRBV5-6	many	CASRGGHTEAFF
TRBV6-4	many	CASSAGNTGELFF
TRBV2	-	CASSRDRTYSNQPQHF
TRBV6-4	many	CASRSSPSSYNEQFF
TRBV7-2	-	CASSEGRAAYEQYF
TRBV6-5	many	CASSLAGAPYNEQFF